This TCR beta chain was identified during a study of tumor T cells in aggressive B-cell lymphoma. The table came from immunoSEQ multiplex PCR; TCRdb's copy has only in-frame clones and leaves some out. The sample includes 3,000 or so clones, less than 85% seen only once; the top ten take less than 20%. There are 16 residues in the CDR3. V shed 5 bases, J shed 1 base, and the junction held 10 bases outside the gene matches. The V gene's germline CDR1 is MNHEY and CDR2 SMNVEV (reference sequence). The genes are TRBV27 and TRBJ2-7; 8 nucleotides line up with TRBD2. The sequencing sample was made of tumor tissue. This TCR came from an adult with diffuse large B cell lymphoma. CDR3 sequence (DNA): TGTGCCAGCAGTAGAAATCAGGCGGGGGGTTCCTACGAGCAGTACTTC. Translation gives CASSRNQAGGSYEQYF.